The 16 T cell receptor beta chains given below trace back to one sample, sequenced in a study of PD-1 blockade in classical Hodgkin lymphoma. Patients all relapsed after autologous stem cell transplantation, and there was variation in brentuximab vedotin exposure. Assay used: immunoSEQ multiplex PCR; TCRdb lists only in-frame clones, some missing. Of over 90,000 clones in the sample, 75% to 90% were seen once. This specimen consisted of peripheral blood mononuclear cells (PBMCs), obtained before the second cycle of nivolumab. These receptors came from a human donor with classical Hodgkin lymphoma.

This chain links TRBV19 with TRBJ1-5; no reliable D call. Germline assignment: CDR1 LNHDA and CDR2 SQIVND (reference sequence). V shed 9 bases and J shed 0 bases, with 15 bases lying between them. The CDR3 runs to 15 residues. The CDR3 protein is CASLSNEFSNQPQHF. The DNA for the CDR3 is TGTGCCAGCCTAAGCAACGAGTTTAGCAATCAGCCCCAGCATTTT.

This chain connects TRBV28 to TRBJ2-7, with TRBD1 identical over 9 bases. After removal of 10 bases from V and 3 bases from J, the junction contained 10 bases not matched to a gene. Germline assignment: CDR1 MDHEN and CDR2 SYDVKM. The CDR3 sequence is 14 residues long. CDR3 residues: CATLNRGLHYEQYF. DNA for the CDR3: TGTGCCACCCTAAACAGGGGGCTCCACTACGAGCAGTACTTC.

The V gene is TRBV27, the J gene TRBJ2-7; perhaps TRBD2 as D (5 bases). In germline, CDR1 is MNHEY, CDR2 SMNVEV (reference sequence). Trimming removed 2 bases from V and 0 bases from J, with 8 bases in between. This CDR3 is 14 amino acids long. The CDR3 here is CASSLTTSSYEQYF. In nucleotides, the CDR3 is TGTGCCAGCAGTTTAACAACTAGCTCCTACGAGCAGTACTTC.

This clone appeared a single time. The chain couples TRBV2 to TRBJ2-7; no clear D. The V and J ends lost 3 bases and 7 bases respectively, with 13 bases between them. The CDR3 spans 13 residues. CDR1 and CDR2 (germline): SNHLY, FYNNEI. CDR3 residues: CASSEGRAREQYF. CDR3 nucleotides: TGTGCCAGCAGTGAGGGAAGGGCCCGGGAGCAGTACTTC.

This chain uses TRBV2 with TRBJ1-2, with unresolved D. The CDR3 is 16 residues long. Germline assignment: CDR1 SNHLY and CDR2 FYNNEI. V was clipped by 4 bases and J by 5 bases, with 20 bases between them. CDR3 bases: TGTGCCAGCAGTGTAGAGCCGGATTCCATCTTATATGGCTACACCTTC. It encodes CASSVEPDSILYGYTF.

The genes are TRBV2 and TRBJ2-7; 10 nucleotides match TRBD2. This CDR3 is built from 15 residues. Germline-derived CDR1 and CDR2 are SNHLY and FYNNEI. With 7 bases clipped from V and 7 bases from J, the junction kept 13 bases outside the gene matches. The CDR3 sequence is CASTASGSGWKEQYF. CDR3 DNA sequence: TGTGCCAGCACAGCTAGCGGGAGCGGTTGGAAAGAGCAGTACTTC.

The V gene is TRBV2, the J gene TRBJ2-1; TRBD2 agrees at 12 bases. The CDR3 loop spans 17 amino acids. From germline, CDR1 is SNHLY and CDR2 FYNNEI. V trimming: 4 bases; J trimming: 5 bases; junction bases outside the gene matches: 9. The CDR3: CASSVKGLAGGNNEQFF. In DNA, the CDR3 is TGTGCCAGCAGTGTAAAGGGTCTAGCGGGGGGGAACAATGAGCAGTTCTTC.

The CDR3 is CATSTGTGRETQYF. The CDR3, as DNA: TGTGCCACCAGCACCGGGACAGGGCGAGAGACCCAGTACTTC. The rearrangement uses TRBV15 and TRBJ2-5; 9 bases match TRBD1. This CDR3 spans 14 amino acids. V shed 4 bases and J 4 bases; nucleotides not matched to a gene: 4. Looked up from germline, CDR1 is LNHNV and CDR2 is YYDKDF (reference sequence).

The rearrangement uses TRBV7-9 and TRBJ2-3; no definite D call. Germline-derived CDR1 and CDR2 are SEHNR and FQNEAQ (reference sequence). The CDR3 loop spans 14 amino acids. V lost 1 base and J lost 2, with 7 bases in between. CDR3: CASSLGLFTDTQYF. CDR3 sequence (DNA): TGTGCCAGCAGCTTAGGACTTTTCACAGATACGCAGTATTTT.

The rearrangement uses TRBV6-1 and TRBJ2-7; 7 bases fit TRBD2. The CDR3 extends over 16 amino acids. Germline lookup yields CDR1 MNHNS and CDR2 SASEGT. V lost 2 bases and J lost 1; bases outside the gene matches: 8. Here the CDR3 reads CASSEPVAGASYEQYF. CDR3 bases: TGTGCCAGCAGTGAACCCGTGGCGGGAGCTTCCTACGAGCAGTACTTC.

The chain employs TRBV5-5 and TRBJ2-5; D might be TRBD1 (7 bases). The germline V and J ends were trimmed by 6 bases and 4 bases, with 19 bases remaining between them. Germline-derived CDR1 and CDR2 are SGHKS and YYEKEE (reference sequence). This CDR3 spans 15 amino acids. Written as DNA, the CDR3 is TGTGCCAGCAATACTGGGGCCAGGGGGGTAGAGACCCAGTACTTC. Translation: CASNTGARGVETQYF.

The genes are TRBV7-9 and TRBJ2-7; no clear D. CDR1 SEHNR and CDR2 FQNEAQ come from the germline V gene (reference sequence). V shed 5 bases and J shed 4 bases, with 12 bases lying between them. The CDR3 is 13 residues long. The CDR3 loop reads CASSPPGGYEQYF. CDR3 coding DNA: TGTGCCAGCAGCCCCCCGGGCGGTTACGAGCAGTACTTC. Together with reference TRBV7-9 and TRBJ2-7, the CDR3 gives the full variable domain: DTGVSQNPRHKITKRGQNVTFRCDPISEHNRLYWYRQTLGQGPEFLTYFQNEAQLEKSRLLSDRFSAERPKGSFSTLEIQRTEQGDSAMYLCASSPPGGYEQYFGPGTRLTVT.

The chain has TRBV7-8 and TRBJ2-5; 7 positions match TRBD2. CDR1 is SGHVS, CDR2 FQNEAQ, per germline. Germline trimming cut 1 base from V and 4 bases from J; bases unmatched to any gene: 0. CDR3 size: 13 residues. CDR3 in amino acids: CASSLGLAETQYF. In DNA, the CDR3 is TGTGCCAGCAGCTTAGGACTAGCAGAGACCCAGTACTTC.

DNA for the CDR3: TGTGCCAGCAGCTTGGGGGCCAGCACTTACTACAATGAGCAGTTCTTC. The encoded protein is CASSLGASTYYNEQFF. The chain joins TRBV5-6 to TRBJ2-1, with D uncertain. CDR3 length: 16 amino acids. From germline, CDR1 is SGHDT and CDR2 YYEEEE. V was clipped by 0 bases and J by 3 bases, with 13 bases between them. Supplemented by reference TRBV5-6 and TRBJ2-1, the full variable domain reads DAGVTQSPTHLIKTRGQQVTLRCSPKSGHDTVSWYQQALGQGPQFIFQYYEEEERQRGNFPDRFSGHQFPNYSSELNVNALLLGDSALYLCASSLGASTYYNEQFFGPGTRLTVL.

The rearrangement joins TRBV6-1 to TRBJ1-4; D might be TRBD1 (5 bases). The germline V gene encodes CDR1 MNHNS and CDR2 SASEGT. The CDR3 has 15 amino acids. With 4 bases removed from V and 0 bases from J, the gap between germline ends came to 9 bases. CDR3: CASSAPTATNEKLFF. The DNA for the CDR3 is TGTGCCAGCAGTGCCCCGACAGCAACTAATGAAAAACTGTTTTTT.

The rearrangement links TRBV5-1 to TRBJ1-1; 9 bases agree with TRBD1. This CDR3 is 13 amino acids long. Looked up from germline, CDR1 is SGHRS and CDR2 is YFSETQ. The J segment lost 7 bases and the V segment lost 2 bases, leaving 3 bases of the junction unmatched. CDR3 nucleotide sequence: TGCGCCAGCAGCTTAACAGGGGGCGTTGAAGCTTTCTTT. This gives the protein CASSLTGGVEAFF.